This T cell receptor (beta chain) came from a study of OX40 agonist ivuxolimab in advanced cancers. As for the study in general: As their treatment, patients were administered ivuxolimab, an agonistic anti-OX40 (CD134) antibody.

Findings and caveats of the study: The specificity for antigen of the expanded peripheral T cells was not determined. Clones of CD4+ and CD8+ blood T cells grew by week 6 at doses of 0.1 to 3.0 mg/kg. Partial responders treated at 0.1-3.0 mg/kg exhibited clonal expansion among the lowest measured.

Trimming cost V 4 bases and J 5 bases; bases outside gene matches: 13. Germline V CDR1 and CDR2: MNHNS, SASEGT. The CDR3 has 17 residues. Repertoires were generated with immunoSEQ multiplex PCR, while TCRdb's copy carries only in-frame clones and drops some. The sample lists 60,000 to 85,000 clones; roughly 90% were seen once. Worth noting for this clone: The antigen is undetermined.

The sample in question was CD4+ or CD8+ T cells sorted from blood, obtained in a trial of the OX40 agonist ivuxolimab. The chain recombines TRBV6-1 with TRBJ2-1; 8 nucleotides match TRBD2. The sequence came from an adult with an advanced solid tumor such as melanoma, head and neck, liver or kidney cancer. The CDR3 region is CASSARLGPAGDNEQFF. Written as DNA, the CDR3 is TGTGCCAGCAGTGCCCGCTTGGGGCCAGCGGGGGACAATGAGCAGTTCTTC.